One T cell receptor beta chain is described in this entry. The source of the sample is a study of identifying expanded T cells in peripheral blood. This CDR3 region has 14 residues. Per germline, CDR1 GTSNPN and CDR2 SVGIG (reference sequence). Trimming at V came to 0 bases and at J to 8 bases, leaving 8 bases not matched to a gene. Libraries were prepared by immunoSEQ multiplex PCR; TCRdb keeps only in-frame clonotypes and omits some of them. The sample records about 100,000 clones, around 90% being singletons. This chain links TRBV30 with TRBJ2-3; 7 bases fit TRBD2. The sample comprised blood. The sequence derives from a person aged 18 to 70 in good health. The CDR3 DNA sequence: TGTGCCTGGAGTGTAGGGAGTGGGGGGGGTACGCAGTATTTT. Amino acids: CAWSVGSGGGTQYF.